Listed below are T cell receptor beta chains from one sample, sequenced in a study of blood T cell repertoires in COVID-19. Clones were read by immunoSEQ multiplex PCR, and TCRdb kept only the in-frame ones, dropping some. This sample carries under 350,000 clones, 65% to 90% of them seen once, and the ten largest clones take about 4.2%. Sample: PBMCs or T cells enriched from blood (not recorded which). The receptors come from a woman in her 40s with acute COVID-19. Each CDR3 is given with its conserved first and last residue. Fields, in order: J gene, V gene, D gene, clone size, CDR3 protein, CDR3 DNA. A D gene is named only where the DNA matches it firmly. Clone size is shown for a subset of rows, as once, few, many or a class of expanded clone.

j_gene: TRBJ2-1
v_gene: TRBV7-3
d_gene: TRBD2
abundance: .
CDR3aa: CASSVDSGAFMNEQFF
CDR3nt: TGTGCCAGCAGCGTGGATAGCGGGGCTTTTATGAATGAGCAGTTCTTC

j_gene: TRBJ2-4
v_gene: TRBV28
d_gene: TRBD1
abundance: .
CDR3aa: CASSVDRGHF
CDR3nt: TGTGCCAGCAGTGTGGACAGGGGGCACTTC

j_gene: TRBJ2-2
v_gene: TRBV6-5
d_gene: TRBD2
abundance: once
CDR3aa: CASWVSGERELFF
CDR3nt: TGTGCCAGCTGGGTGAGCGGGGAACGGGAGCTGTTTTTT

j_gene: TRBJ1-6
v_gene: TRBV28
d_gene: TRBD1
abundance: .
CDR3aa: CATTTSGQGNSPLHF
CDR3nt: TGTGCCACTACGACCTCGGGACAGGGAAATTCACCCCTCCACTTT

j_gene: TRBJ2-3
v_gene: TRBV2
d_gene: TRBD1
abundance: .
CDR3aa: CASSYRGTRADTQYF
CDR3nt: TGTGCCAGCAGTTACAGGGGAACGCGGGCAGATACGCAGTATTTT

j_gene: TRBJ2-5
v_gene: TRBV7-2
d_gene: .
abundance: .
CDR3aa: CASNSPGWGSTQETQYF
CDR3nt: TGTGCCAGCAACTCCCCCGGGTGGGGCAGTACCCAAGAGACCCAGTACTTC

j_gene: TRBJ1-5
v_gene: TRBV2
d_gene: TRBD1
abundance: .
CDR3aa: CASSAGTEPYQPQHF
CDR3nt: TGTGCCAGCAGCGCCGGGACAGAGCCGTATCAGCCCCAGCATTTT

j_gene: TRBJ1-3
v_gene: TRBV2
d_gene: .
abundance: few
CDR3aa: CASISRAVFGNTIYF
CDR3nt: TGTGCCAGCATTAGCAGGGCTGTGTTCGGAAACACCATATATTTT

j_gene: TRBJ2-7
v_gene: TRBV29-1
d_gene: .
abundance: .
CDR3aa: CSAGLRGSYEQYF
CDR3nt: TGCAGCGCGGGACTCAGGGGGTCCTACGAGCAGTACTTC

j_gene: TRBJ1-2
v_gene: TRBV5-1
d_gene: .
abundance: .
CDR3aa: CASSSTNYGCTF
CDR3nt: TGCGCCAGCAGCTCGACTAACTATGGCTGCACCTTC

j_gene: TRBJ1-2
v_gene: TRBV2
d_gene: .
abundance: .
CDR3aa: CASYGRNGYTF
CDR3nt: TGTGCCAGCTATGGGAGGAATGGCTACACCTTC

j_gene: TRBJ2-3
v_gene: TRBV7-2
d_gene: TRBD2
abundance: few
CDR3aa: CASSSRSGGAKDTQYF
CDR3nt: TGTGCCAGCAGTTCTCGTAGCGGGGGGGCCAAAGATACGCAGTATTTT

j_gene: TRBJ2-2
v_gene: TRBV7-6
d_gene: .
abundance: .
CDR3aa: CASSSLGKGLDTGELFF
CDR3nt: TGTGCCAGCAGCTCCCTAGGGAAGGGGTTGGACACCGGGGAGCTGTTTTTT

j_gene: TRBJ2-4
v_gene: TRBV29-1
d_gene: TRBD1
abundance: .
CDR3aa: CSVEGTGNKNIQYF
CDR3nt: TGCAGCGTTGAAGGGACAGGGAACAAAAACATTCAGTACTTC

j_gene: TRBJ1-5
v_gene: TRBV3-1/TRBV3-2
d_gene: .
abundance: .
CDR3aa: CASSQVSGNQPQHF
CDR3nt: TGTGCCAGCAGCCAAGTTTCGGGGAATCAGCCCCAGCATTTT

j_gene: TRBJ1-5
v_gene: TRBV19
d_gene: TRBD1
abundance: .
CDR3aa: CASGRQGLGSNQPQHF
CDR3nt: TGTGCCAGCGGTCGACAGGGTCTGGGAAGCAATCAGCCCCAGCATTTT

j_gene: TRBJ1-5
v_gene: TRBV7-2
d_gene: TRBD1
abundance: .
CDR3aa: CASSNPRQGMIQPQHF
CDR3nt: TGTGCCAGCAGCAACCCACGACAGGGGATGATACAGCCCCAGCATTTT

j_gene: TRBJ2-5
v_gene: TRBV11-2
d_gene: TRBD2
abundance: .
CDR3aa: CASSLVGTSSQETQYF
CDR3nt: TGTGCCAGCAGCTTAGTGGGGACTAGCAGCCAAGAGACCCAGTACTTC

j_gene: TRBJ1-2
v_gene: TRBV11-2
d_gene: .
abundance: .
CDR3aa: CASSPSEGEAYGYTF
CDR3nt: TGTGCCAGCAGCCCCTCGGAAGGGGAAGCCTATGGCTACACCTTC

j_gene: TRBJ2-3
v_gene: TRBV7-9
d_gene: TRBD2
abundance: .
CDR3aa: CASSLGSGGSGTDTQYF
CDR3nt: TGTGCCAGCAGCTTAGGGAGCGGCGGGAGTGGCACAGATACGCAGTATTTT

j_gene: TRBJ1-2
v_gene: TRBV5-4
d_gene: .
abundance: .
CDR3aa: CASSFSGGKKYGYTF
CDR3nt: TGTGCCAGCAGCTTCTCGGGGGGCAAGAAATATGGCTACACCTTC

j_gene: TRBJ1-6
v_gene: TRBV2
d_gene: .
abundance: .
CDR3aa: CASSEVRGNSPLHF
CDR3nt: TGTGCCAGCAGTGAAGTCAGGGGCAATTCACCCCTCCACTTT

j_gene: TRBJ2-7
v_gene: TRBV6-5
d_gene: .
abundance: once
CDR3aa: CASSYSVPAYEQYF
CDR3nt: TGTGCCAGCAGTTACTCCGTCCCCGCCTACGAGCAGTACTTC

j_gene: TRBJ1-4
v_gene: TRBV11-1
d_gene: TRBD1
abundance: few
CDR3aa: CASSLGQDLWEKLFF
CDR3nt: TGTGCCAGCAGCTTGGGACAGGACCTTTGGGAAAAACTGTTTTTT

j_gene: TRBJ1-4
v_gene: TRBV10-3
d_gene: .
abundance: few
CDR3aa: CAISPTGLSNEKLFF
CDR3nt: TGTGCCATCAGTCCAACAGGGTTGAGTAATGAAAAACTGTTTTTT

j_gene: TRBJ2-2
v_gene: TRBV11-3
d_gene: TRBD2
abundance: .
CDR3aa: CASSLDPSGNTGELFF
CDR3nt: TGTGCCAGCAGCTTAGACCCTAGCGGGAACACCGGGGAGCTGTTTTTT

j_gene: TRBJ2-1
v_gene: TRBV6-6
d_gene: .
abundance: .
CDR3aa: CASSSVAQAPEQFF
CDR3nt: TGTGCCAGCAGTTCTGTGGCACAGGCCCCTGAGCAGTTCTTC

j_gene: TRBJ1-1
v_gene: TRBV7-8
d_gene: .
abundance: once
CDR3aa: CASSLEAADTEAFF
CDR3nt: TGTGCCAGCAGCTTAGAGGCAGCGGACACTGAAGCTTTCTTT

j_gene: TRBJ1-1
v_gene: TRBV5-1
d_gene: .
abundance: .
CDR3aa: CASRGLGAEAFF
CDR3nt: TGCGCCAGCAGGGGATTGGGAGCTGAAGCTTTCTTT

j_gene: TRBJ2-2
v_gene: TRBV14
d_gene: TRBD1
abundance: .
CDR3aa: CASSQGGTGTGELFF
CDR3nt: TGTGCCAGCAGCCAAGGGGGGACAGGGACCGGGGAGCTGTTTTTT

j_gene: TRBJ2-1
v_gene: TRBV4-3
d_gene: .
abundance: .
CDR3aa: CASSQDRSLRQFF
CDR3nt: TGCGCCAGCAGCCAAGATAGGAGCCTAAGACAGTTCTTC

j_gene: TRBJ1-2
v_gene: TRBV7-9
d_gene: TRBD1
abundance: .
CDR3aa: CASSADRGAYGYTF
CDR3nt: TGTGCCAGCAGCGCGGACAGGGGCGCCTATGGCTACACCTTC